The clone carrying this T cell receptor beta chain was observed at least ten times. Its matching antigen is unknown. TCRdb reanalysed the 5' RACE reads using MiXCR and keeps one entry per CDR3 protein. The sample lists about 220,000 distinct CDR3 sequences; around 6.7% were seen once. This specimen comes from a study of T cells after yellow fever vaccination. Study results and limitations: When the response was secondary, it was weaker but reached its peak faster, day 5 versus 15.

The sequence came from a man aged 25-45 years who received the YFV17D yellow fever vaccine. The sample consisted of CD4+ T cells sorted from PBMCs, taken on the day of the yellow fever booster vaccination.

CDR3 residues: CASRPGTGELFF. For the CDR3, the DNA is TGCGCCAGCAGGCCCGGCACCGGGGAGCTGTTTTTT. The chain has TRBV5-1 and TRBJ2-2; D is uncertain. The germline gives CDR1 SGHRS, CDR2 YFSETQ. Trimming stripped 5 bases from V and 4 bases from J, with 6 bases between. This CDR3 comprises 12 residues.